The 15 T cell receptor beta chains below come from one sample, sequenced in a study of graft-versus-host responses after intestinal transplantation. Clones were sequenced by immunoSEQ multiplex PCR, and TCRdb holds only the in-frame ones, with some missing. This sample carries 15,000 to 20,000 clones, over 35% of them seen once, and the ten largest clones take around 0.82%. The sample here was alloreactive CD4+ T cells from a mixed lymphocyte reaction culture, taken before intestinal transplant. The subset: CFSE-low proliferating T cells sorted from roughly six-day pre-transplant mixed lymphocyte reaction (GvH or HvG direction). The source is a human patient who received an intestinal transplant.

This clone has just a few counts. The V gene is TRBV5-1, the J gene TRBJ2-5; D is unresolved. CDR3 size: 13 residues. The germline V gene has CDR1 SGHRS and CDR2 YFSETQ. The V end lost 0 bases, the J end lost 7 bases, and 10 bases lay between the germline ends. The CDR3 here is CASSLDPPRTQYF. The DNA of the CDR3 is TGCGCCAGCAGCTTGGACCCTCCCCGGACCCAGTACTTC.

The chain has TRBV12-5 and TRBJ1-4; no definite D call. The CDR3 sequence is 17 residues long. Germline CDR1 reads LGHNT; CDR2 reads FRNRAP. The ends were cut back, 2 bases at V and 0 bases at J, with 13 bases in the middle. The CDR3 bases are TGTGCTAGTGGTTTGATGACCGGGTCTGCAACTAATGAAAAACTGTTTTTT. This gives the protein CASGLMTGSATNEKLFF.

The chain couples TRBV4-1 to TRBJ2-5; the D call may be TRBD1 or TRBD2 (6 bases each). Trimming pared 1 base from V and 4 bases from J, leaving 10 bases between. Germline V gene data show CDR1 as MGHRA and CDR2 as YSYEKL. The CDR3 spans 14 residues. The CDR3 coding sequence is TGCGCCAGCAGCCAAGGGAAGGGGGGAGAGACCCAGTACTTC. The encoded protein is CASSQGKGGETQYF.

The V gene is TRBV19, the J gene TRBJ2-1; 9 bases map to TRBD2. The V and J ends lost 3 bases and 7 bases, in that order; junction bases with no gene match: 16. This CDR3 has 18 residues. Germline CDR1 is LNHDA and CDR2 is SQIVND (reference sequence). CDR3 in amino acids: CASSISTGAAGGRNEQFF. The CDR3 region has the DNA TGTGCCAGTAGTATTTCGACCGGTGCGGCGGGGGGGCGGAATGAGCAGTTCTTC.

This clone was counted between two and nine times. The chain combines TRBV4-1 with TRBJ1-5; D possibly corresponds to TRBD1 (5 bases). Trimming took 0 bases from V and 3 from J, leaving 12 bases between them. Germline V gene sequence: CDR1 MGHRA, CDR2 YSYEKL. This CDR3 is 16 amino acids long. The CDR3 nucleotides are TGCGCCAGCAGCCAAGAAATATCCAGGGTCAATCAGCCCCAGCATTTT. Encoded protein: CASSQEISRVNQPQHF.

This chain connects TRBV6-5 to TRBJ1-1; D gene ambiguous. Trimming removed 2 bases at V and 2 bases at J, with 9 bases between. Germline CDR1 reads MNHEY; CDR2 reads SVGAGI. The CDR3 loop spans 14 amino acids. CDR3 residues: CASSYGTANTEAFF. CDR3 in DNA: TGTGCCAGCAGTTACGGAACAGCAAACACTGAAGCTTTCTTT.

CDR3 in DNA: TGTGCCAGCAGCTCGGACAGGGCTAACACCATATATTTT. It codes for CASSSDRANTIYF. J is TRBJ1-3 and V is TRBV11-2; 8 bases align to TRBD1. The CDR3 sequence is 13 residues long. V was pared by 4 bases and J by 7 bases, with 3 bases of the junction left unmatched. Germline CDR1 is SGHAT and CDR2 is FQNNGV. Supplemented by reference TRBV11-2 and TRBJ1-3, the full variable domain reads EAGVAQSPRYKIIEKRQSVAFWCNPISGHATLYWYQQILGQGPKLLIQFQNNGVVDDSQLPKDRFSAERLKGVDSTLKIQPAKLEDSAVYLCASSSDRANTIYFGEGSWLTVV.

The gene calls are TRBV9 and TRBJ2-5; 12 bases line up with TRBD2. The V and J ends lost 0 bases and 5 bases, in that order; junction bases with no gene match: 5. From germline, CDR1 is SGDLS and CDR2 YYNGEE. This CDR3 is built from 16 residues. CDR3 region: CASSVGALAGGETQYF. In DNA, the CDR3 is TGTGCCAGCAGCGTAGGTGCGCTAGCGGGGGGGGAGACCCAGTACTTC. The variable domain in full, with the rest retrieved from reference TRBV9 and TRBJ2-5, is DSGVTQTPKHLITATGQRVTLRCSPRSGDLSVYWYQQSLDQGLQFLIQYYNGEERAKGNILERFSAQQFPDLHSELNLSSLELGDSALYFCASSVGALAGGETQYFGPGTRLLVL.

This chain uses TRBV7-8 with TRBJ1-1, with D possibly TRBD1 on 5 matching bases. V was pared by 5 bases and J by 5 bases, with 18 bases between. CDR3 length: 15 amino acids. Germline CDR1 and CDR2: SGHVS and FQNEAQ. DNA for the CDR3: TGTGCCAGCAGCCGAGTTGGGGGAGGGAGGACTGAAGCTTTCTTT. Translation: CASSRVGGGRTEAFF.

This clone was observed a handful of times. The chain is built from TRBV18 and TRBJ1-6; maybe TRBD1 (5 bases). V shed 0 bases and J shed 7 bases, with 10 bases lying between them. CDR1 is KGHSH, CDR2 LQKENI, per germline. The length of the CDR3 is 15 residues. This chain's CDR3 is CASSPPNGGNSPLHF. The CDR3 DNA reads as TGTGCCAGCTCACCACCGAATGGGGGAAATTCACCCCTCCACTTT. Combining the CDR3 with reference TRBV18 and TRBJ1-6 gives the whole variable domain NAGVMQNPRHLVRRRGQEARLRCSPMKGHSHVYWYRQLPEEGLKFMVYLQKENIIDESGMPKERFSAEFPKEGPSILRIQQVVRGDSAAYFCASSPPNGGNSPLHFGNGTRLTVT.

The CDR3 bases are TGCGCCAGCAGCCAAGATAAGAACAGACCTTACAATGAGCAGTTCTTC. Amino acid sequence: CASSQDKNRPYNEQFF. V gene TRBV4-1 combines with J gene TRBJ2-1; D is unclear. The CDR3 length is 16 residues. CDR1 is MGHRA, CDR2 YSYEKL, per germline. Between the trimmed V and J ends, which lost 0 bases and 4 bases, there was a span of 13 bases.

V is TRBV9 and J is TRBJ2-1, with TRBD2 identical over 7 bases. This CDR3 contains 18 residues. Germline CDR1 is SGDLS and CDR2 is YYNGEE. The junction had 13 bases not matched to a gene; V was cut back by 4 bases and J by 0 bases. CDR3 sequence: CASSPRKIAGSSYNEQFF. The CDR3, as DNA: TGTGCCAGCAGCCCCCGCAAGATAGCGGGCAGCTCCTACAATGAGCAGTTCTTC.

V and J are TRBV2 and TRBJ1-6; D is unresolved. Trimming pared 2 bases from V and 0 bases from J, leaving 11 bases between. Germline V gives CDR1 SNHLY, CDR2 FYNNEI. The CDR3 length is 17 residues. This CDR3 reads CASSERPPSSYNSPLHF. As DNA, the CDR3 is TGTGCCAGCAGTGAACGCCCACCGAGCTCCTATAATTCACCCCTCCACTTT. The complete variable domain, with remaining parts taken from reference TRBV2 and TRBJ1-6, reads EPEVTQTPSHQVTQMGQEVILRCVPISNHLYFYWYRQILGQKVEFLVSFYNNEISEKSEIFDDQFSVERPDGSNFTLKIRSTKLEDSAMYFCASSERPPSSYNSPLHFGNGTRLTVT.

V and J are TRBV19 and TRBJ2-7, with TRBD1 matching over 10 bases. CDR3 size: 18 residues. V gave up 5 bases and J gave up 1 base; unmatched junction bases: 14. Per germline, CDR1 LNHDA and CDR2 SQIVND (reference sequence). CDR3: CASSEFGSGTGASYEQYF. Here the CDR3 DNA reads TGTGCCAGTAGTGAATTCGGATCCGGGACAGGGGCGTCCTACGAGCAGTACTTC.

This clone was seen a handful of times. CDR3 sequence reads: CASSYFLNGTGDGYTF. CDR3 in DNA: TGTGCCAGCAGTTATTTCCTAAACGGGACAGGGGATGGCTACACCTTC. The rearrangement links TRBV6-9 to TRBJ1-2; TRBD1 matches at 10 bases. The CDR3 length is 16 residues. Germline CDR1 and CDR2: MNHGY and SVAAGI. Trimming removed 1 base from V and 6 bases from J; junction bases left unmatched: 8.